A single sample is the source of the 28 T cell receptor beta chains below, sequenced in a study of blood T cells in healthy people across ages. Combining a sample-barcoded 5' primer with a J-beta primer mix, a second PCR ran for about 7 to 11 cycles. TCRdb analysed the 5' RACE reads with MiXCR anew, one entry per CDR3 protein. Of 850,000 to 1,300,000 distinct CDR3 sequences in the sample, 35% to 55% are singletons; the top ten hold approximately 19%. Sequencing was done on a sample of blood. These receptor sequences come from a woman aged 60 to 75 in good health.

This clonotype was observed a handful of times. V is TRBV4-2 and J is TRBJ2-1; the D gene is possibly TRBD2 (6 bases). CDR3 length: 14 residues. The germline V and J ends were trimmed by 0 bases and 12 bases, with 15 bases remaining between them. CDR1 and CDR2 from the germline V gene are LGHNA and YNFKEQ. CDR3 amino acids: CASSQEEGSGVQFF. For the CDR3, the DNA is TGTGCCAGCAGCCAAGAGGAGGGTTCAGGTGTGCAGTTCTTC.

CDR3 residues: CASSLGPGTGVETQYF. CDR3 DNA sequence: TGTGCCAGCAGCTTGGGGCCCGGGACAGGGGTGGAGACCCAGTACTTC. The V gene is TRBV5-6, the J gene TRBJ2-5, with 10 bases matching TRBD1. Germline V gene sequence: CDR1 SGHDT, CDR2 YYEEEE. The CDR3 spans 16 residues. The junction had 7 bases not matched to a gene; V was cut back by 0 bases and J by 5 bases.

The chain carries TRBV6-2 or TRBV6-3 and TRBJ2-1, with 8 bases lining up with TRBD2. The ends lost 5 bases at V and 9 bases at J; junction bases unmatched: 6. There are 13 residues in the CDR3. Germline CDR1 MNHEY, CDR2 SVGEGT. The CDR3 nucleotides read TGTGCCAGCAGTGGGGGGACTAGGAGTGAGCAGTTCTTC. It is translated as CASSGGTRSEQFF.

This chain uses TRBV27 with TRBJ2-7; D might be TRBD2 (5 bases). The germline V and J ends were trimmed by 4 bases and 0 bases, with 13 bases remaining between them. The length of the CDR3 is 15 residues. CDR1 MNHEY and CDR2 SMNVEV come from the germline V gene (reference sequence). The CDR3 here is CASSYTRGLSYEQYF. The CDR3 nucleotides are TGTGCCAGCAGTTATACTCGGGGTCTCTCCTACGAGCAGTACTTC.

The genes are TRBV5-1 and TRBJ2-5; D call uncertain. CDR3 length: 16 amino acids. V was pared by 2 bases and J by 1 base, with 15 bases between. Germline CDR1 is SGHRS and CDR2 is YFSETQ. The CDR3 loop is CASSFLPSPLQETQYF. The CDR3 DNA reads as TGCGCCAGCAGCTTCCTTCCGAGCCCCCTCCAAGAGACCCAGTACTTC.

The chain combines TRBV27 with TRBJ2-1; TRBD1 agrees at 8 bases. The junction had 10 bases not matched to a gene; V was cut back by 8 bases and J by 1 base. Germline CDR1 MNHEY, CDR2 SMNVEV (reference sequence). This CDR3 contains 16 residues. The CDR3 here is CASSSRGRGSYNEQFF. For the CDR3, the DNA is TGTGCCAGCTCGTCCAGGGGGCGGGGATCCTACAATGAGCAGTTCTTC.

The chain recombines TRBV11-2 with TRBJ1-1, with 10 bases that match TRBD1. Trimming took 4 bases from V and 3 from J; bases not matched to a gene: 8. Germline V lookup: CDR1 SGHAT, CDR2 FQNNGV. The length of the CDR3 is 16 residues. This CDR3 is CASSSYTDRGDTEAFF. The CDR3 DNA reads TGTGCCAGCAGCTCATATACGGACAGGGGGGACACTGAAGCTTTCTTT.

Concerning this clonotype: At one of its ends the junction is not consistent with the germline gene, which may arise from a read error. The chain couples TRBV28 to TRBJ2-4, with D possibly matching TRBD2 (5 bases). Germline loops: CDR1 MDHEN, CDR2 SYDVKM. The CDR3 is 17 residues long. This CDR3 is CASSAPRRGLAKNVQYF. In DNA form, the CDR3 reads TGTGCCAGCAGTGCCCCTCGGCGCGGTCTAGCCAAAAACGTTCAGTACTTC.

V usage is TRBV20-1 and J usage is TRBJ2-7; 8 bases are a match to TRBD1. The germline gives CDR1 DFQATT, CDR2 SNEGSKA (reference sequence). V gave up 5 bases and J gave up 3 bases; unmatched junction bases: 12. CDR3 length: 15 residues. This chain's CDR3 is CSAPAATGELYEQYF. CDR3 nucleotides: TGCAGTGCTCCCGCCGCGACAGGGGAACTCTACGAGCAGTACTTC.

This clonotype was seen a handful of times. J is TRBJ1-5 and V is TRBV11-3, with D perhaps TRBD1 (6 bases). The germline gives CDR1 SGHNT, CDR2 YENEEA. V lost 1 base, J lost 3 bases, and 10 bases lay in between. CDR3 length equals 15 residues. CDR3 DNA sequence: TGTGCCAGCAGCTTAGCAGGGGATGACAATCAGCCCCAGCATTTT. It translates to CASSLAGDDNQPQHF.

The table lists this clonotype with a few counts. The V gene is TRBV6-6, the J gene TRBJ2-1; D is possibly TRBD2 (6 bases). Trimming stripped 6 bases from V and 6 bases from J, with 18 bases between. This CDR3 is 15 amino acids long. The V gene's germline CDR1 is MNHNY and CDR2 SVGAGI (reference sequence). The DNA for the CDR3 is TGTGCCAGCAGAGCTCCAGCGACTAGGAGCAATGAGCAGTTCTTC. Translation: CASRAPATRSNEQFF.

The V and J genes are TRBV11-2 and TRBJ2-1, with 12 bases lining up with TRBD2. Germline V gene data show CDR1 as SGHAT and CDR2 as FQNNGV. Trimming at V came to 7 bases and at J to 0 bases, leaving 13 bases not matched to a gene. The CDR3 covers 19 residues. CDR3 amino acids: CASTLGRTSGTSSYNEQFF. CDR3 nucleotides: TGTGCCAGCACCCTTGGGAGGACTAGCGGGACCAGCTCCTACAATGAGCAGTTCTTC. The whole variable domain, filled in from reference TRBV11-2 and TRBJ2-1, reads EAGVAQSPRYKIIEKRQSVAFWCNPISGHATLYWYQQILGQGPKLLIQFQNNGVVDDSQLPKDRFSAERLKGVDSTLKIQPAKLEDSAVYLCASTLGRTSGTSSYNEQFFGPGTRLTVL.

V usage is TRBV11-2 and J usage is TRBJ2-5; 8 bases align to TRBD2. The CDR3 consists of 14 residues. Germline CDR1 and CDR2: SGHAT and FQNNGV. J lost 5 bases, V lost 7 bases, and 9 bases had no gene match. The CDR3 here is CASNLREGRETQYF. The CDR3 DNA sequence: TGTGCCAGCAATCTTCGGGAGGGCCGGGAGACCCAGTACTTC.

The chain employs TRBV11-1 and TRBJ2-1, with D hard to call. TRBJ2-7 matches the DNA end more closely, so the J call is doubtful. This CDR3 has 15 amino acids. Germline V gene lookup returns CDR1 SGHAT and CDR2 FQDESV (reference sequence). The CDR3 DNA follows: TGTGCCAGCAGCTTAGCGGATGGGAAGTACAATGAGCAGTACTTC. Its translation: CASSLADGKYNEQYF.

The sample holds one count of this clonotype. The rearrangement links TRBV5-6 to TRBJ2-7; D perhaps matches TRBD1 (6 bases). This CDR3 has 13 amino acids. V was shortened by 4 bases and J by 3 bases, with 11 bases between the two germline ends. Germline assignment: CDR1 SGHDT and CDR2 YYEEEE. CDR3 region: CASSDDRIYEQYF. The CDR3 bases are TGTGCCAGCAGCGACGACAGGATCTACGAGCAGTACTTC.

This clonotype was seen a handful of times. The V call is TRBV2, the J call TRBJ2-1, with 8 bases matching TRBD2. J gave up 5 bases and V 10 bases, and 13 bases lay outside the gene matches. Germline V CDR1 and CDR2: SNHLY, FYNNEI. The CDR3 covers 15 residues. The CDR3 coding sequence is TGTGCCAACAGGGAGTTGAGCGGGAGTAACAATGAGCAGTTCTTC. This encodes CANRELSGSNNEQFF.

The table lists this clonotype with a few counts. This chain connects TRBV7-9 to TRBJ2-7; D may correspond to TRBD1 or TRBD2 (6 bases each). With 5 bases removed from V and 1 base from J, the gap between germline ends came to 12 bases. Per the germline V gene, CDR1 is SEHNR and CDR2 is FQNEAQ (reference sequence). This CDR3 region has 14 residues. In DNA, the CDR3 is TGTGCCAGCAGCCGCGGGGACAAGTCCTACGAGCAGTACTTC. Its translation is CASSRGDKSYEQYF.

This clonotype was counted only a few times. The chain carries TRBV24-1 and TRBJ1-2; D is uncertain. V was trimmed by 4 bases and J by 3 bases, leaving 11 bases between them. This CDR3 region has 14 residues. The germline V gene has CDR1 KGHDR and CDR2 SFDVKD. The CDR3 here is CATSEPGRDYGYTF. CDR3 nucleotide sequence: TGTGCCACCAGTGAACCCGGGAGGGACTATGGCTACACCTTC.

This chain connects TRBV10-3 to TRBJ1-6; tentatively, D is TRBD1 (5 bases). The V end was cut by 4 bases, the J end by 9 bases, with 13 bases between. Germline lookup yields CDR1 ENHRY and CDR2 SYGVKD. The CDR3 extends over 14 amino acids. The CDR3 DNA reads as TGTGCCATCAGTGCAAGGGGATTGGTTTCACCCCTCCACTTT. This gives the protein CAISARGLVSPLHF.

As for this clonotype: A read error may be the cause here, since a much bigger clone is one base away. CDR3 loop: CASSRGEGYTF. CDR3 DNA: TGTGCCAGCAGCCGGGGGGAAGGCTACACCTTC. V is TRBV7-2 and J is TRBJ1-2; D possibly corresponds to TRBD1 (5 bases). The CDR3 is made up of 11 amino acids. V was pared by 5 bases and J by 8 bases, with 9 bases between. Germline V gene sequence: CDR1 SGHTA, CDR2 FQGNSA.

The chain uses TRBV27 and TRBJ1-1; 9 nucleotides agree with TRBD1. Trimming at V came to 6 bases and at J to 3 bases, leaving 11 bases not matched to a gene. Germline V gives CDR1 MNHEY, CDR2 SMNVEV (reference sequence). CDR3 length equals 16 residues. CDR3 DNA sequence: TGTGCCAGCAGGTTAACGAGGGACAGGGTTGACACTGAAGCTTTCTTT. Its translation: CASRLTRDRVDTEAFF.

Only a few counts were recorded for this clonotype. The chain employs TRBV11-2 and TRBJ2-1; D possibly corresponds to TRBD2 (5 bases). The CDR3 spans 13 residues. CDR1 and CDR2 (germline): SGHAT, FQNNGV. Trimming removed 1 base from V and 9 bases from J, with 10 bases in between. CDR3 amino acids: CASSLGVGVEQFF. The CDR3 DNA reads as TGTGCCAGCAGCTTAGGTGTCGGGGTTGAGCAGTTCTTC.

This clonotype was counted only a few times. The chain has TRBV29-1 and TRBJ2-7; D is possibly TRBD2 (6 bases). The CDR3 covers 13 residues. Per germline, CDR1 SQVTM and CDR2 ANQGSEA. V was trimmed by 7 bases and J by 7 bases, leaving 20 bases between them. CDR3 region: CSATGTPLGEQYF. The DNA for the CDR3 is TGCAGCGCAACCGGGACTCCCTTGGGGGAGCAGTACTTC.

This clonotype was recorded once. The V and J genes are TRBV5-1 and TRBJ1-1; TRBD1 matches 7 bases. Germline lookup yields CDR1 SGHRS and CDR2 YFSETQ. V dropped 0 bases and J dropped 10; count of bases not matched to a gene: 12. The CDR3 extends over 15 amino acids. This chain's CDR3 is CASSLGGGDRRRAFF. The DNA of the CDR3 is TGCGCCAGCAGCTTGGGGGGAGGGGACAGAAGGAGAGCTTTCTTT.

Of note for this clonotype: The junction shows a germline mismatch at one end, possibly a read error. This sequence joins TRBV10-3 and TRBJ1-3; D remains unclear. CDR3 size: 15 residues. Germline V gene lookup returns CDR1 ENHRY and CDR2 SYGVKD. The chain's CDR3 is CAVSESGNYGNTIYF. In DNA, the CDR3 is TGTGCCGTCAGTGAGTCCGGGAATTATGGAAACACCATATATTTT.

The rearrangement joins TRBV27 to TRBJ2-1; TRBD2 matches at 12 bases. J gave up 6 bases and V 4 bases, and 4 bases lay outside the gene matches. The CDR3 runs 15 residues. Germline CDR1 MNHEY, CDR2 SMNVEV (reference sequence). The CDR3 sequence is CASSYLTSGSNEQFF. The CDR3, as DNA: TGTGCCAGCAGTTACCTGACTAGCGGGAGCAATGAGCAGTTCTTC.

The chain employs TRBV20-1 and TRBJ2-7; 12 positions match TRBD2. This CDR3 has 15 amino acids. After removal of 0 bases from V and 5 bases from J, the junction contained 5 bases not matched to a gene. Germline CDR1 DFQATT, CDR2 SNEGSKA (reference sequence). The CDR3 region has the DNA TGCAGTGCTAGAGATCAACGGACTAGCGGGGACGAGCAGTACTTC. The encoded protein is CSARDQRTSGDEQYF.

The chain carries TRBV7-8 and TRBJ2-7; 8 bases fit TRBD1. The V gene's germline CDR1 is SGHVS and CDR2 FQNEAQ. CDR3 size: 14 residues. J gave up 6 bases and V 5 bases, and 9 bases lay outside the gene matches. The CDR3 loop reads CASSTDRDYGEQYF. The CDR3 coding sequence is TGTGCCAGCAGCACGGACAGGGATTACGGCGAGCAGTACTTC.